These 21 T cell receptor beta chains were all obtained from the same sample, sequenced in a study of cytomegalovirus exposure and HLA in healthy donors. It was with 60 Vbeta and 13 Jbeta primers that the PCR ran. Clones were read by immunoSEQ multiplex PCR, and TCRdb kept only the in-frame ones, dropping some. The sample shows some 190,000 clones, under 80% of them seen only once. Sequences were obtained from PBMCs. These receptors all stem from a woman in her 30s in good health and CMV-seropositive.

The CDR3 DNA sequence: TGTGCCAGCAGCTTGTGGGGGGGGCTCACCCTCAATCAGCCCCAGCATTTT. It yields the protein CASSLWGGLTLNQPQHF. The gene calls are TRBV28 and TRBJ1-5; weak D call: TRBD1 (6 bases). CDR3 length: 17 amino acids. Trimming stripped 6 bases from V and 3 bases from J, with 21 bases between. The germline gives CDR1 MDHEN, CDR2 SYDVKM.

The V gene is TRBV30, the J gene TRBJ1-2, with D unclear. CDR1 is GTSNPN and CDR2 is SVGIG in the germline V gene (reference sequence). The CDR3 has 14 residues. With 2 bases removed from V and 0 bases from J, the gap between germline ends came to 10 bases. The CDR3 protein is CAWSWAGTNYGYTF. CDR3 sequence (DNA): TGTGCCTGGAGTTGGGCAGGTACTAACTATGGCTACACCTTC.

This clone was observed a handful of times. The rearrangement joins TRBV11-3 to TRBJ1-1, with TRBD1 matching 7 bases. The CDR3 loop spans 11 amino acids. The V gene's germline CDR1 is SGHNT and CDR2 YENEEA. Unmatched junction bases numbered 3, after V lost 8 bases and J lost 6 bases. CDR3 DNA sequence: TGTGCCAGCGGCAGGGGGTCTGAAGCTTTCTTT. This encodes CASGRGSEAFF.

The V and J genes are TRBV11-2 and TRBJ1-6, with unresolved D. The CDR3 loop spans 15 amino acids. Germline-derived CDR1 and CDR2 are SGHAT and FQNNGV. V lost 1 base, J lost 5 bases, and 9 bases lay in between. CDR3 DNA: TGTGCCAGCAGCTTAGTAGGGCGGGATAATTCACCCCTCCACTTT. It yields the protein CASSLVGRDNSPLHF.

DNA for the CDR3: TGTGCCAGCAGAGGAGTATACGAGCAGTACTTC. It codes for CASRGVYEQYF. The V and J genes are TRBV6-1 and TRBJ2-7; D not resolved. The CDR3 loop spans 11 amino acids. Germline assignment: CDR1 MNHNS and CDR2 SASEGT. Trimming removed 6 bases at V and 4 bases at J, with 7 bases between.

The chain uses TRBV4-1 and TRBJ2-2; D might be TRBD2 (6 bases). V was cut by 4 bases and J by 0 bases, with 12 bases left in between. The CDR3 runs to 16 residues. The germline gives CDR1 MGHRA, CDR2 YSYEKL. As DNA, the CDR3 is TGCGCCAGCAGCCTGGGAAGGGACTCGAACACCGGGGAGCTGTTTTTT. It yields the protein CASSLGRDSNTGELFF.

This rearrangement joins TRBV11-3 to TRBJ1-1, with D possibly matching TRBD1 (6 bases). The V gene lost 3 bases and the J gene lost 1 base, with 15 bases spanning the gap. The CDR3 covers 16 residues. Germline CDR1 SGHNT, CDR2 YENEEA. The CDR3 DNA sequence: TGTGCCAGCAGCTTGGGCGCGGGGGCAGCGAACACTGAAGCTTTCTTT. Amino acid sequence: CASSLGAGAANTEAFF.

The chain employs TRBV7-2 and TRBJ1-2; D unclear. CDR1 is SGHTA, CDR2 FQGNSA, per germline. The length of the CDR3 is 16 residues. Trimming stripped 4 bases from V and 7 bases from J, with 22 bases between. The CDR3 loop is CASSSATRVSYFGYTF. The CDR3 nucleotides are TGTGCCAGCAGCTCGGCTACCCGGGTCTCTTATTTTGGCTACACCTTC.

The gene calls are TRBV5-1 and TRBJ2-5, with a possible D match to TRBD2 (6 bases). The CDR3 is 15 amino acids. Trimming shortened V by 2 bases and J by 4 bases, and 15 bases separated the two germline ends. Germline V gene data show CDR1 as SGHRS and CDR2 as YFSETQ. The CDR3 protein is CASSLESGGGETQYF. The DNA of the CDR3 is TGCGCCAGCAGCTTAGAGTCCGGGGGAGGAGAGACCCAGTACTTC.

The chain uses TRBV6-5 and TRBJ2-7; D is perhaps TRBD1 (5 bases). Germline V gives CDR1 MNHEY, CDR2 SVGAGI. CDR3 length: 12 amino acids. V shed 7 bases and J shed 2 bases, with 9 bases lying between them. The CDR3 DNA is TGTGCCAGCAACGCAGGGCCCTACGAGCAGTACTTC. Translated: CASNAGPYEQYF.

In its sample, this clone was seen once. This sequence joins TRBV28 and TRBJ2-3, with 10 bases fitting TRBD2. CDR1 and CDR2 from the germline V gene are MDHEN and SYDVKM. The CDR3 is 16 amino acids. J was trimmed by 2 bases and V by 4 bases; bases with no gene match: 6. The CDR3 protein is CASSYGLAALTDTQYF. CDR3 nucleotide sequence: TGTGCCAGCAGTTATGGACTAGCGGCTCTCACAGATACGCAGTATTTT.

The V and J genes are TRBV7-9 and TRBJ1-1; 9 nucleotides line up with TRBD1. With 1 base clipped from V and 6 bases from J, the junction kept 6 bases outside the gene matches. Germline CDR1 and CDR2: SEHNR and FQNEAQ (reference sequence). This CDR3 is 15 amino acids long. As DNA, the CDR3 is TGTGCCAGCAGCTTAGGGAGGACAGGGGATGCTGAAGCTTTCTTT. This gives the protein CASSLGRTGDAEAFF.

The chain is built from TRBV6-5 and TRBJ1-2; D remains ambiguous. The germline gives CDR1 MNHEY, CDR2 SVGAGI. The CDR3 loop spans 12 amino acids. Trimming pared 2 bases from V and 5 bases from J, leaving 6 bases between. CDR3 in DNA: TGTGCCAGCAGTTACCCAGGATATGGCTACACCTTC. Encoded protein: CASSYPGYGYTF.

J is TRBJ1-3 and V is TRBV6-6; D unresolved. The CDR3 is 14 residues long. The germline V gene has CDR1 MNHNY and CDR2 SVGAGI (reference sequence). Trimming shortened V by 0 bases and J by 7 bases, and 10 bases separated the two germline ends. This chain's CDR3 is CASSYSTGGNTIYF. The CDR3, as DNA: TGTGCCAGCAGTTACTCAACCGGCGGCAACACCATATATTTT.

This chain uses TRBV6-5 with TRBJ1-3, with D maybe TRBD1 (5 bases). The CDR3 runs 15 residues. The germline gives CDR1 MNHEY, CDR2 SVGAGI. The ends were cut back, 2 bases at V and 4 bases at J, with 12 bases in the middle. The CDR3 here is CASSYGGARGNTIYF. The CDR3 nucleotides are TGTGCCAGCAGTTACGGTGGGGCGCGAGGAAACACCATATATTTT.

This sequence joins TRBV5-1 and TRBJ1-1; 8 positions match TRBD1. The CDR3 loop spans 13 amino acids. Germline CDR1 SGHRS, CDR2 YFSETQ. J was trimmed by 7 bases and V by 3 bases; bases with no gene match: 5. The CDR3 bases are TGCGCCAGCAGCTCGGACAGGGCCCTTGAAGCTTTCTTT. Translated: CASSSDRALEAFF.

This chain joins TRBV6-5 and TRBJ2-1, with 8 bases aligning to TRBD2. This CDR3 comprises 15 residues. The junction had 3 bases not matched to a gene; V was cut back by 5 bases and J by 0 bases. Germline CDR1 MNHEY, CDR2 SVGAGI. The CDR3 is CASSVLADSYNEQFF. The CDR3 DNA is TGTGCCAGCAGTGTACTAGCGGACTCCTACAATGAGCAGTTCTTC.

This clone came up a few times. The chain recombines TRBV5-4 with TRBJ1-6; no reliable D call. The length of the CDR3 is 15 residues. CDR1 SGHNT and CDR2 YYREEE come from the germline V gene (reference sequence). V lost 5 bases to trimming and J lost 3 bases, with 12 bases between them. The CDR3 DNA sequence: TGTGCCAGCAGAACCGAGGGTTACTATAATTCACCCCTCCACTTT. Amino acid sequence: CASRTEGYYNSPLHF.

The CDR3: CAISESGQEVGKLFF. The CDR3 DNA reads as TGTGCCATCAGTGAGTCGGGACAGGAAGTGGGAAAACTGTTTTTT. The V call is TRBV10-3, the J call TRBJ1-4; 8 bases line up with TRBD1. The CDR3 extends over 15 amino acids. Germline-derived CDR1 and CDR2 are ENHRY and SYGVKD. J was trimmed by 10 bases and V by 0 bases; bases with no gene match: 7.

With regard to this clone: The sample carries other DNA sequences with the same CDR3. The DNA of the CDR3 is TGTGCCAGCAGTGGAGGTAGGGGCTCCTACGAGCAGTACTTC. It encodes CASSGGRGSYEQYF. V gene TRBV2 combines with J gene TRBJ2-7; TRBD1 might be the D (5 bases). V lost 4 bases, J lost 0 bases, and 10 bases lay in between. Germline loops: CDR1 SNHLY, CDR2 FYNNEI. This CDR3 contains 14 residues. Variable domain in full (rest from reference TRBV2 and TRBJ2-7): EPEVTQTPSHQVTQMGQEVILRCVPISNHLYFYWYRQILGQKVEFLVSFYNNEISEKSEIFDDQFSVERPDGSNFTLKIRSTKLEDSAMYFCASSGGRGSYEQYFGPGTRLTVT.

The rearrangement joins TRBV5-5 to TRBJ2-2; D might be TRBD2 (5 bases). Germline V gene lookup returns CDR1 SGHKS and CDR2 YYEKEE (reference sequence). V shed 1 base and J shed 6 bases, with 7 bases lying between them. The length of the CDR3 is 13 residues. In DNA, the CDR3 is TGTGCCAGCAGCTTGTACGGGGCCGGGGAGCTGTTTTTT. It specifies CASSLYGAGELFF.